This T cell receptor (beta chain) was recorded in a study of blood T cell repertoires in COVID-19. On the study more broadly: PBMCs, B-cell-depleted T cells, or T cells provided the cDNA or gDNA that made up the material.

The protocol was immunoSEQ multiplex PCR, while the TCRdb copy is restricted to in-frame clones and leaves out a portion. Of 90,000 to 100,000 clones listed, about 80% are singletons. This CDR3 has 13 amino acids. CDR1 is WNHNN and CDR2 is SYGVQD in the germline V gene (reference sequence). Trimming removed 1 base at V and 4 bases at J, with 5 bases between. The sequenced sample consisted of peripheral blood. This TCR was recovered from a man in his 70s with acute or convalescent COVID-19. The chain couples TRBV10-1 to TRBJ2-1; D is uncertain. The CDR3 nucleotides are TGCGCCAGCAGTGAGTTCCAATACAATGAGCAGTTCTTC. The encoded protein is CASSEFQYNEQFF.